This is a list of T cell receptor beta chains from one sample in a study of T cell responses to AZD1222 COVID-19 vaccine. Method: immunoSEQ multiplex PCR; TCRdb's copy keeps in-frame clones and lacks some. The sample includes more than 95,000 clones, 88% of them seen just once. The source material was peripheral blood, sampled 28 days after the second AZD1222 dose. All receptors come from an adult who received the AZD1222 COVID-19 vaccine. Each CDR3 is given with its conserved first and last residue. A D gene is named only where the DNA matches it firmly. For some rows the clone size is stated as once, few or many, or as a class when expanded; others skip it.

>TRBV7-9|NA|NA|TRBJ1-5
TGTGCCAGCAGCAGATCAGGGAATCAGCCCCAGCATTTT
CASSRSGNQPQHF
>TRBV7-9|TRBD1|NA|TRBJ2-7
TGTGCCAGCAGCACAACCGGGACAGGGATCGAGCAGTACTTC
CASSTTGTGIEQYF
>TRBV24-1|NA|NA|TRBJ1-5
TGTGCCACCAGTGACCCGAATGCGGGGTTTGGCAATCAGCCCCAGCATTTT
CATSDPNAGFGNQPQHF
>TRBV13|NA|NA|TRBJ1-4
TGTGCCAGCAGCTATTCAGGGACATCCTACGAAAAACTGTTTTTT
CASSYSGTSYEKLFF
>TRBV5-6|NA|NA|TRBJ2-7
TGTGCCAGCAGTCGGACTGACGAGCAGTACTTC
CASSRTDEQYF
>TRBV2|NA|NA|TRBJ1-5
TGTGCCAGCACTCGGGAGACTAATAGCAATCAGCCCCAGCATTTT
CASTRETNSNQPQHF
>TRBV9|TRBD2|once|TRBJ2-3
TGTGCCAGCAGCGTAGTTCCCGCGGGAGTCCGACACACAGATACGCAGTATTTT
CASSVVPAGVRHTDTQYF
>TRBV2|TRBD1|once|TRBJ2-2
TGTGCCAGCAGGACCGGGACAGGGGGCACCGGGGAGCTGTTTTTT
CASRTGTGGTGELFF
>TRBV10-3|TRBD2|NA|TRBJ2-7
TGTGCCATCAATCACGGACTAGCGGGGGGTTACGAGCAGTACTTC
CAINHGLAGGYEQYF
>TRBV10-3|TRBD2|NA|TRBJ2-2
TGTGCCATCAGGATTTCACTAGCGGGGGGTACCGGGGAGCTGTTTTTT
CAIRISLAGGTGELFF
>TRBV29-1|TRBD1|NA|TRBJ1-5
TGCAGCGTTGCAGGGGGTAGCAGCAATCAGCCCCAGCATTTT
CSVAGGSSNQPQHF
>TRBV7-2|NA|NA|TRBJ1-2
TGTGCCAGCAGCCCAGGCGGGGGGCGCAACTATGGCTACACCTTC
CASSPGGGRNYGYTF
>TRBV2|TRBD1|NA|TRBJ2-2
TGTGCCAGCAGTCTTGACAGGGGGCGCACCGGGGAGCTGTTTTTT
CASSLDRGRTGELFF
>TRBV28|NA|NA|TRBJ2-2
TGTGCCAGCAGTTTTAAGAAAAGGTGGGCGAACACCGGGGAGCTGTTTTTT
CASSFKKRWANTGELFF
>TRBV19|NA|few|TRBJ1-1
TGTGCCAGTGAGGGGGACCCTACGGTACACACTGAAGCTTTCTTT
CASEGDPTVHTEAFF
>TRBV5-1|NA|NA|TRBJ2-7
TGCGCCAGCAGCGACTCACCCTGGGTAAGAGGCGAGCAGTACTTC
CASSDSPWVRGEQYF
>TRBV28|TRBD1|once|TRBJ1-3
TGTGCCAGCAGGAGTGAGACAGGGTTTAGCTCTGGAAACACCATATATTTT
CASRSETGFSSGNTIYF
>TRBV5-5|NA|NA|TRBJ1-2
TGTGCCAGCAGCTTGGAGGGTACAGGAATCTATGGCTACACCTTC
CASSLEGTGIYGYTF
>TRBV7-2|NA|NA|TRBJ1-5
TGTGCCAGCAGCTTGCTTATAGGGGGGACTCAGCCCCAGCATTTT
CASSLLIGGTQPQHF
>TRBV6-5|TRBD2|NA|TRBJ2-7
TGTGCCATACTTACTAGCGGGGGAACCTACGAGCAGTACTTC
CAILTSGGTYEQYF
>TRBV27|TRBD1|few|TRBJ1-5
TGTGCCAGCAGCTTCGCCCAGGGGGCGCGAGGGAATCAGCCCCAGCATTTT
CASSFAQGARGNQPQHF
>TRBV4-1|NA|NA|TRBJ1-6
TGCGCCAGCAGCCAAGATTCCTTGGGAGTAAATTCACCCCTCCACTTT
CASSQDSLGVNSPLHF
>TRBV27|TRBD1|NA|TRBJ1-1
TGTGCCAGCAGGCCTGGACAGGGGAACACTGAAGCTTTCTTT
CASRPGQGNTEAFF
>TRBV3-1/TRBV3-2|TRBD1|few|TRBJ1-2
TGTGCCAGCAGCCACGGACAGGGGTACTATGGCTACACCTTC
CASSHGQGYYGYTF
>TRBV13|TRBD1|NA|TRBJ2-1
TGTGCCAGCAGCGAACCGGACAGGGTGGGCGATGAGCAGTTCTTC
CASSEPDRVGDEQFF
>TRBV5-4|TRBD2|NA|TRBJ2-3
TGTGCCAGCAGCTCCCCGGGACTAGCTAGACAGAGCACAGATACGCAGTATTTT
CASSSPGLARQSTDTQYF
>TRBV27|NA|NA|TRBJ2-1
TGTGCCAGCAGTTTAACCGGGCTCAACAATGAGCAGTTCTTC
CASSLTGLNNEQFF
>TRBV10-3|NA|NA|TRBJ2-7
TGTGCCATCAGTGAGTCTTCCCCAGGAGTCAGGCCCTACGAGCAGTACTTC
CAISESSPGVRPYEQYF
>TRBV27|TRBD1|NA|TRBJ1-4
TGTGCCAGCAGTTCGGGACAGGGCACTGAAAAACTGTTTTTT
CASSSGQGTEKLFF
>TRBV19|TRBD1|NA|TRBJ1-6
TGTGCCAGTAGTCCGACAGGGGCCTATAATTCACCCCTCCACTTT
CASSPTGAYNSPLHF
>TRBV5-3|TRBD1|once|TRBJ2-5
TGTGCCAGAAGCACCAGGGGGCGCGGGGAGACCCAGTACTTC
CARSTRGRGETQYF
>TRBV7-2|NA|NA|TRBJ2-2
TGTGCCAGCAGCCGGAGGGTTGGGACGCTGAGAACCGGGGAGCTGTTTTTT
CASSRRVGTLRTGELFF
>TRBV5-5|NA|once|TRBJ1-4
TGTGCCAGCAGCTCCCATGGGGCTGCAACTAATGAAAAACTGTTTTTT
CASSSHGAATNEKLFF
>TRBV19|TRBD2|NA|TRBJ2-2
TGTGCCAGTAAGGGTAGCGGGGGGTCAATCACCGGGGAGCTGTTTTTT
CASKGSGGSITGELFF
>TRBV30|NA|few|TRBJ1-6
TGTGCCTGGAGTAAGGGAACGACCCTCAGTTCACCCCTCCACTTT
CAWSKGTTLSSPLHF
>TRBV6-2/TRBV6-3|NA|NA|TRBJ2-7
TGTGCCAGCAGTTACTTCAAAAGTCACGAGCAGTACTTC
CASSYFKSHEQYF
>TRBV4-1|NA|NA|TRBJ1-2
TGCGCCAGCAGCCAGGCCAGCTTCAGTGGCTACACCTTC
CASSQASFSGYTF
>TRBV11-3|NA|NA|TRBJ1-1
TGTGCCAGCAGCTTAGCTGGCCAGTCGAACACTGAAGCTTTCTTT
CASSLAGQSNTEAFF
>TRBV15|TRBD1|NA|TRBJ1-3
TGTGCCACCAGCAGACCTGGACAGGGACCAAACACCATATATTTT
CATSRPGQGPNTIYF
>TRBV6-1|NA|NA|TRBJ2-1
TGTGCCAGCAGTGAATCCGTGAGGGGTTACAATGAGCAGTTCTTC
CASSESVRGYNEQFF
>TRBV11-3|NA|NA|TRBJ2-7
TGTGCCAGCAGCAAACGAATTTCAGCGGCAGCCACCTACGAGCAGTACTTC
CASSKRISAAATYEQYF
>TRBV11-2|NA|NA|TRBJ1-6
TGTGCCAGCAGCTTAGAAGGGGGGCTGAGTTCACCCCTCCACTTT
CASSLEGGLSSPLHF
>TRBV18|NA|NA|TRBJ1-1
TGTGCCAGCTCACCTCCGCGGGGGAACACTGAAGCTTTCTTT
CASSPPRGNTEAFF
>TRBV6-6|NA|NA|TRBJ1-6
TGTGCCAGCACTTCTCCAGTGGAAAATTCACCCCTCCACTTT
CASTSPVENSPLHF
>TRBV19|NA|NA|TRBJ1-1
TGTGCCATTCAACCGGGGGGGAGGAGCACTGAAGCTTTCTTT
CAIQPGGRSTEAFF
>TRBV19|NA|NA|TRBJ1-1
TGTGCCAGTAGTATGGGGAACACTGAAGCTTTCTTT
CASSMGNTEAFF
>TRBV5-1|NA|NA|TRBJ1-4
TGCGCCAGCAGCTTGCGAGGGTGGGGTAATGAAAAACTGTTTTTT
CASSLRGWGNEKLFF
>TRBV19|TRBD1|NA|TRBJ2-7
TGTGCCAGTAGTATAGAAATGCCGGGACAGGTCGCCGAGCAGTACTTC
CASSIEMPGQVAEQYF
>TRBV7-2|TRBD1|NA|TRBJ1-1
TGTGCCAGCAGCTCGAAGGACAGGGGTAGCACTGAAGCTTTCTTT
CASSSKDRGSTEAFF
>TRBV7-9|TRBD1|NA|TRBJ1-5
TGTGCCAGCAGCTTAGAGCAGGGACAGTATAGCAATCAGCCCCAGCATTTT
CASSLEQGQYSNQPQHF